This T cell receptor beta chain stems from a study of cytomegalovirus exposure and HLA in healthy donors. CDR3 length equals 19 residues. Losses at the gene ends were 5 bases for V and 3 bases for J; bases not matched to a gene: 20. CDR1 is SEHNR and CDR2 is FQNEAQ in the germline V gene (reference sequence). Concerning this clone: The antigen is not known.

13 Jbeta primers and 60 Vbeta primers were used for the PCR. The repertoire was sequenced with immunoSEQ multiplex PCR; TCRdb's copy has only in-frame clones and lacks some. The sample carries 200,000 to 250,000 clones, around 85% recorded once. Study-wide results and caveats: Later findings reportedly placed an Asian-associated ancestry cluster below the approximately 650-donor mean for N-insertions. Likely technical artifact: a cluster of highly shared sequence variants.

This clonotype was obtained from a man in his forties or fifties in good health and CMV-seronegative. The genes are TRBV7-9 and TRBJ2-7; 9 positions agree with TRBD2. The specimen was PBMCs. CDR3 nucleotide sequence: TGTGCCAGCAGCCCCATGCGGGGGGGGCAGTTACATTTTAACTACGAGCAGTACTTC. The encoded protein is CASSPMRGGQLHFNYEQYF.